The clone carrying this T cell receptor (beta chain) has more than one count but fewer than ten. What it recognizes is unknown. The 5'RACE method, run with constant-segment primers, produced TCR alpha and TCR beta cDNA libraries (carrying sample barcodes and UMIs). TCRdb re-called the 5' RACE reads with MiXCR, one entry per CDR3 protein. The sample has about 560,000 distinct CDR3 sequences; roughly a fifth are singletons. This entry is derived from a study of T-cell memory formation after mild COVID-19. Whole-study results and caveats: Some clones that responded were present in memory (sampled pre-infection), which suggests cross-reactive memory joined.

J was trimmed by 0 bases and V by 7 bases; bases with no gene match: 9. The CDR3 covers 16 residues. CDR1 MNHEY and CDR2 SMNVEV come from the germline V gene (reference sequence). This receptor was taken from an adult woman who had mild COVID-19 (a few samples of this study predate the infection). Cell type and time point are not known. The J gene is TRBJ2-3, the V gene TRBV27; 8 nucleotides agree with TRBD2. Sequences were obtained from PBMCs or a T cell subset sorted from them (not recorded which). CDR3 DNA: TGTGCCAGCACCGTTTATTCTAGCGGGAGCACAGATACGCAGTATTTT. This translates into CASTVYSSGSTDTQYF.